Listed below are T cell receptor beta chains from one sample, sequenced in a study of T cell changes during pregnancy in multiple sclerosis. Profiled with immunoSEQ multiplex PCR; TCRdb holds only in-frame clones, not every one. The table includes under 100,000 clones, about 96% detected once. This specimen was peripheral blood, taken in the second trimester of pregnancy. Receptors were obtained from a female donor with multiple sclerosis, enrolled in a pregnancy study. The conserved cysteine and the conserved F or W are not part of the CDR3 here. Expanded clones are given a class, and other clones once, few, many or no size at all.

CDR3 protein | J gene | V gene | clone size | CDR3 length
ASTREPDTQY | TRBJ2-3 | TRBV28 | . | 10
ASSESYGGSGYEQY | TRBJ2-7 | TRBV6-1 | once | 14
ASSSVGADYEQY | TRBJ2-7 | TRBV19 | . | 12
ASISGGGSYGYT | TRBJ1-2 | TRBV6-6 | . | 12
ASSGTSGSESTGELF | TRBJ2-2 | TRBV10-1 | once | 15
ASSLQGATNEKLF | TRBJ1-4 | TRBV5-1 | once | 13
ASSLDRVRDEQY | TRBJ2-7 | TRBV28 | . | 12
ASSFRLAVNTGELF | TRBJ2-2 | TRBV11-2 | . | 14
ASSIEAGVH | TRBJ1-5 | TRBV19 | . | 9
ASSPGQVYEQY | TRBJ2-7 | TRBV19 | . | 11
ASSGRTGLEQY | TRBJ2-7 | TRBV27 | . | 11
ASRQGPLWSDQPQH | TRBJ1-5 | TRBV19 | . | 14
ASSLAGGAYEQY | TRBJ2-7 | TRBV5-1 | . | 12
ASSDGGHEY | TRBJ2-7 | TRBV7-9 | . | 9
ASSYGGTGNEQF | TRBJ2-1 | TRBV6-7 | . | 12
ASSLERNTGELF | TRBJ2-2 | TRBV7-9 | . | 12
ASSLIRGTRQGLTGELF | TRBJ2-2 | TRBV7-3 | . | 17
ASSHRGGATNEKLF | TRBJ1-4 | TRBV4-1 | few | 14
AWSSRLADEQF | TRBJ2-1 | TRBV30 | . | 11
ASSLDGRGNEQF | TRBJ2-1 | TRBV11-2 | . | 12
ASPPRSTIY | TRBJ1-3 | TRBV10-2 | . | 9
ASSTPGGRGTDTQY | TRBJ2-3 | TRBV5-1 | . | 14
ASSLLKENEQF | TRBJ2-1 | TRBV4-2 | . | 11
SVSGTGSYEQY | TRBJ2-7 | TRBV29-1 | . | 11
SVGGTSENTGELF | TRBJ2-2 | TRBV29-1 | . | 13
ASSVEGGLNTDTQY | TRBJ2-3 | TRBV9 | once | 14
ASSNIRDIQY | TRBJ2-4 | TRBV7-9 | . | 10
AWSVNGGQPQH | TRBJ1-5 | TRBV30 | . | 11
ASMQGGGYEQY | TRBJ2-7 | TRBV2 | . | 11